One sample yielded the 27 T cell receptor beta chains listed below, sequenced in a study of OX40 agonist ivuxolimab in advanced cancers. This table comes from immunoSEQ multiplex PCR, and its TCRdb copy is limited to in-frame clones, with some not included. Of some 41,000 clones listed, around 92% are singletons. This specimen was CD4+ or CD8+ T cells sorted from blood, taken in a trial of the OX40 agonist ivuxolimab. The receptors come from an adult with an advanced solid tumor such as melanoma, head and neck, liver or kidney cancer.

The rearrangement joins TRBV7-2 to TRBJ1-5, with D unresolved. With 5 bases removed from V and 0 bases from J, the gap between germline ends came to 5 bases. Germline assignment: CDR1 SGHTA and CDR2 FQGNSA. This CDR3 region has 13 residues. In DNA form, the CDR3 reads TGTGCCAGCAGCACGGCTAGCAATCAGCCCCAGCATTTT. Protein: CASSTASNQPQHF.

This clone showed up just once. The V gene is TRBV6-5, the J gene TRBJ2-5, with D perhaps matching TRBD1 or TRBD2 (5 bases each). Germline CDR1 reads MNHEY; CDR2 reads SVGAGI. The CDR3 runs 13 residues. The V and J ends lost 7 bases and 5 bases respectively, with 14 bases between them. CDR3 protein: CASKGTQRETQYF. The CDR3 DNA follows: TGTGCCAGCAAAGGGACCCAGAGGGAGACCCAGTACTTC.

This sequence joins TRBV28 and TRBJ1-2, with D possibly matching TRBD1 (5 bases). V shed 3 bases and J shed 9 bases, with 20 bases lying between them. The CDR3 loop spans 15 amino acids. In germline, CDR1 is MDHEN, CDR2 SYDVKM. This CDR3 reads CASSFLTGTTASYTF. The CDR3 region has the DNA TGTGCCAGCAGTTTCCTCACCGGGACGACAGCAAGCTACACCTTC.

This chain links TRBV5-1 with TRBJ2-1; 8 positions agree with TRBD2. CDR3 length: 15 amino acids. The V gene end was trimmed by 4 bases and the J gene end by 4 bases; junction bases not matched to a gene: 7. In germline, CDR1 is SGHRS, CDR2 YFSETQ. The CDR3, as DNA: TGCGCCAGCAGCCAGACTAGCGCGGGTTACAATGAGCAGTTCTTC. Protein sequence: CASSQTSAGYNEQFF.

The chain employs TRBV5-1 and TRBJ2-5, with D unresolved. Germline CDR1 SGHRS, CDR2 YFSETQ. This CDR3 spans 14 amino acids. V lost 0 bases to trimming and J lost 2 bases, with 8 bases between them. For the CDR3, the DNA is TGCGCCAGCAGCTTGGAGTGGTCTCAAGAGACCCAGTACTTC. This encodes CASSLEWSQETQYF.

The chain employs TRBV7-2 and TRBJ1-2; 7 positions agree with TRBD1. CDR3 length: 12 residues. Germline CDR1 and CDR2: SGHTA and FQGNSA. The V and J ends lost 5 bases and 5 bases, in that order; junction bases with no gene match: 2. The chain's CDR3 is CASSLQGYGYTF. In DNA form, the CDR3 reads TGTGCCAGCAGCCTACAGGGGTATGGCTACACCTTC.

The rearrangement joins TRBV5-1 to TRBJ2-5, with 8 bases that match TRBD1. The germline CDR1 and CDR2 sequences are SGHRS and YFSETQ. CDR3 length equals 15 residues. V lost 2 bases, J lost 4 bases, and 7 bases stayed unmatched. The CDR3 spells CASSFLTGGAETQYF. The CDR3 DNA follows: TGCGCCAGCAGCTTTCTAACAGGGGGAGCAGAGACCCAGTACTTC. Combining the CDR3 with reference TRBV5-1 and TRBJ2-5 gives the whole variable domain KAGVTQTPRYLIKTRGQQVTLSCSPISGHRSVSWYQQTPGQGLQFLFEYFSETQRNKGNFPGRFSGRQFSNSRSEMNVSTLELGDSALYLCASSFLTGGAETQYFGPGTRLLVL.

The chain recombines TRBV11-2 with TRBJ1-1; the match to TRBD1 covers 10 bases. This CDR3 is 14 amino acids long. Trimming removed 3 bases from V and 6 bases from J; junction bases left unmatched: 4. Germline CDR1 is SGHAT and CDR2 is FQNNGV. The CDR3 protein is CASSFDRGRAEAFF. CDR3 DNA sequence: TGTGCCAGCAGCTTCGACAGGGGGCGAGCTGAAGCTTTCTTT.

The chain carries TRBV19 and TRBJ2-5; 7 positions agree with TRBD2. The CDR3 is made up of 16 amino acids. Trimming cost V 2 bases and J 5 bases; bases outside gene matches: 11. Germline V gene lookup returns CDR1 LNHDA and CDR2 SQIVND (reference sequence). CDR3 region: CASSISPGGGRETQYF. The CDR3 nucleotides read TGTGCCAGTAGTATATCCCCCGGCGGGGGACGGGAGACCCAGTACTTC.

The rearrangement links TRBV13 to TRBJ1-1; D gene ambiguous. CDR1 PRHDT and CDR2 FYEKMQ come from the germline V gene (reference sequence). CDR3 length: 14 amino acids. The V and J ends lost 1 base and 1 base respectively, with 7 bases between them. The chain's CDR3 is CASSLDGENTEAFF. The CDR3 DNA is TGTGCCAGCAGCTTAGATGGGGAGAACACTGAAGCTTTCTTT.

This rearrangement joins TRBV11-2 to TRBJ1-6; no clear D gene. CDR3 length equals 15 residues. The germline V gene encodes CDR1 SGHAT and CDR2 FQNNGV. V was pared by 4 bases and J by 13 bases, with 20 bases between. The CDR3 spells CASSSRWRASSPLHF. DNA for the CDR3: TGTGCCAGCAGCTCCCGATGGAGGGCATCCTCGCCCCTCCACTTT.

V gene TRBV9 combines with J gene TRBJ2-1; 10 bases agree with TRBD1. Trimming took 7 bases from V and 6 from J; bases not matched to a gene: 13. Germline-derived CDR1 and CDR2 are SGDLS and YYNGEE. The CDR3 is made up of 16 amino acids. CDR3 bases: TGTGCCAGCGCCGTCGGCCGGGACAGGGGAGGCAATGAGCAGTTCTTC. Encoded protein: CASAVGRDRGGNEQFF.

This chain connects TRBV7-2 to TRBJ2-5; unclear D gene. CDR1 is SGHTA and CDR2 is FQGNSA in the germline V gene. This CDR3 region has 14 residues. V was cut by 5 bases and J by 1 base, with 11 bases left in between. The CDR3 reads CASSQRTVQETQYF. The CDR3 coding sequence is TGTGCCAGCAGCCAAAGGACGGTCCAAGAGACCCAGTACTTC.

The chain's CDR3 is CASSLRQGAYNEQFF. CDR3 DNA sequence: TGTGCCAGCAGCTTACGGCAGGGGGCCTACAATGAGCAGTTCTTC. The chain uses TRBV7-6 and TRBJ2-1, with 7 bases identical to TRBD1. The V and J ends lost 2 bases and 2 bases, in that order; junction bases with no gene match: 3. This CDR3 is built from 15 residues. The germline V gene encodes CDR1 SGHVS and CDR2 FNYEAQ.

The rearrangement links TRBV29-1 to TRBJ1-1; no reliable D call. The V and J ends lost 5 bases and 2 bases respectively, with 6 bases between them. Germline CDR1 is SQVTM and CDR2 is ANQGSEA. The CDR3 runs 11 residues. CDR3 in amino acids: CSVQPNTEAFF. The CDR3 DNA reads as TGCAGCGTTCAGCCTAACACTGAAGCTTTCTTT.

In this sample, this clone turned up a few times. V is TRBV5-1 and J is TRBJ2-2, with D unclear. The V and J ends lost 0 bases and 2 bases respectively, with 11 bases between them. CDR3 length: 16 amino acids. Germline CDR1 SGHRS, CDR2 YFSETQ. CDR3 DNA: TGCGCCAGCAGCTTGGAGGGTCATCCAAACACCGGGGAGCTGTTTTTT. Translating gives CASSLEGHPNTGELFF.

In this sample, this clone turned up once. The chain has TRBV5-1 and TRBJ2-7, with D tentatively TRBD2 (6 bases). Germline CDR1 reads SGHRS; CDR2 reads YFSETQ. Trimming took 1 base from V and 7 from J, leaving 21 bases between them. The CDR3 totals 16 residues. The CDR3 region has the DNA TGCGCCAGCAGCTTGTTAGGGGACTCGTCGGTAGATGAGCAGTACTTC. Translated: CASSLLGDSSVDEQYF.

The J gene is TRBJ1-1, the V gene TRBV5-4; possible D gene TRBD1, 5 bases. This CDR3 region has 15 residues. Trimming removed 4 bases from V and 1 base from J, with 14 bases in between. CDR1 is SGHNT and CDR2 is YYREEE in the germline V gene (reference sequence). Here the CDR3 DNA reads TGTGCCAGCAGCCCGGCAGGGTTGGGGAACACTGAAGCTTTCTTT. It codes for CASSPAGLGNTEAFF.

The rearrangement uses TRBV6-4 and TRBJ2-3, with D possibly matching TRBD2 (5 bases). The V end lost 6 bases, the J end lost 3 bases, and 13 bases lay between the germline ends. Germline V gene lookup returns CDR1 MRHNA and CDR2 SNTAGT. CDR3 length: 14 amino acids. The CDR3 reads CASRRTRDTDTQYF. CDR3 DNA: TGTGCCAGCAGGCGAACTAGAGATACAGATACGCAGTATTTT.

The rearrangement uses TRBV4-1 and TRBJ1-1; the D gene is possibly TRBD1 (6 bases). The CDR3 is 16 residues long. The V gene lost 1 base and the J gene lost 4 bases, with 16 bases spanning the gap. Per germline, CDR1 MGHRA and CDR2 YSYEKL. This CDR3 is CASSQVLRGSGTEAFF. The CDR3 DNA follows: TGCGCCAGCAGCCAAGTTCTAAGGGGGTCGGGCACTGAAGCTTTCTTT.

The rearrangement links TRBV13 to TRBJ1-4, with D maybe TRBD1 (5 bases). The germline V gene has CDR1 PRHDT and CDR2 FYEKMQ (reference sequence). This CDR3 has 14 residues. V lost 3 bases and J 7 bases, leaving 12 bases between the germline ends. The CDR3 loop is CASSFSQGGEKLFF. The CDR3 nucleotides read TGTGCCAGCAGCTTCTCGCAGGGAGGTGAAAAACTGTTTTTT.

The chain uses TRBV4-3 and TRBJ2-7; no clear D. In germline, CDR1 is LGHNA, CDR2 YSLEER. This CDR3 region has 15 residues. Trimming left V 2 bases short and J 2 bases short, with 13 bases between. For the CDR3, the DNA is TGCGCCAGCAGCCAAATCCTGCGGATTCCCTACGAGCAGTACTTC. Residues: CASSQILRIPYEQYF.

This clone was detected a few times. V and J are TRBV29-1 and TRBJ2-5; the D is unclear. Trimming took off 8 bases at V and 2 bases at J, with 12 bases between the two ends. CDR3 length equals 12 residues. Germline V CDR1 and CDR2: SQVTM, ANQGSEA. The CDR3, as DNA: TGCAGCCTCGGCGGCAGGCAAGAGACCCAGTACTTC. Translation: CSLGGRQETQYF. Supplemented by reference TRBV29-1 and TRBJ2-5, the full variable domain reads SAVISQKPSRDICQRGTSLTIQCQVDSQVTMMFWYRQQPGQSLTLIATANQGSEATYESGFVIDKFPISRPNLTFSTLTVSNMSPEDSSIYLCSLGGRQETQYFGPGTRLLVL.

The V and J genes are TRBV7-2 and TRBJ2-7; 9 nucleotides line up with TRBD2. Per the germline V gene, CDR1 is SGHTA and CDR2 is FQGNSA. Trimming at V came to 5 bases and at J to 11 bases, leaving 10 bases not matched to a gene. The CDR3 extends over 13 amino acids. CDR3 in DNA: TGTGCCAGCAGCACAGTTAGCGGGGGCCTGGAGTACTTC. This codes for CASSTVSGGLEYF.

V is TRBV7-6 and J is TRBJ2-5, with TRBD2 matching 8 bases. V was pared by 1 base and J by 0 bases, with 7 bases of the junction left unmatched. Per germline, CDR1 SGHVS and CDR2 FNYEAQ. CDR3 length: 17 amino acids. CDR3 protein: CASSLGTSGGDQETQYF. In nucleotides, the CDR3 is TGTGCCAGCAGCTTAGGGACCAGCGGGGGAGACCAAGAGACCCAGTACTTC. Variable domain in full (rest from reference TRBV7-6 and TRBJ2-5): GAGVSQSPRYKVTKRGQDVALRCDPISGHVSLYWYRQALGQGPEFLTYFNYEAQQDKSGLPNDRFSAERPEGSISTLTIQRTEQRDSAMYRCASSLGTSGGDQETQYFGPGTRLLVL.

This chain joins TRBV6-5 and TRBJ2-7; TRBD1 is a possible D gene (6 bases). Trimming stripped 8 bases from V and 2 bases from J, with 16 bases between. CDR3 size: 14 residues. Looked up from germline, CDR1 is MNHEY and CDR2 is SVGAGI. The CDR3 coding sequence is TGTGCCAGCCGGGGACATACACCCCCCTACGAGCAGTACTTC. Residues: CASRGHTPPYEQYF.

The CDR3 DNA reads as TGTGCCAGCAGTTACGGCGGGCAGGTAGTCACAGATACGCAGTATTTT. It translates to CASSYGGQVVTDTQYF. The J gene is TRBJ2-3, the V gene TRBV6-5; D possibly corresponds to TRBD2 (5 bases). V lost 2 bases, J lost 2 bases, and 14 bases lay in between. This CDR3 is 16 amino acids long. The germline V gene has CDR1 MNHEY and CDR2 SVGAGI.